This TCR beta chain was documented in a study of T cell responses to AZD1222 COVID-19 vaccine. General study points: The donor cohort was predominantly white British with a female majority, and clonal diversity may have been underestimated. Reports indicate that nearly half of spike-specific TCRs are directed at unmutated variant regions. Rises in breadth and depth of Spike-specific TCRs came after two AZD1222 doses.

Produced via immunoSEQ multiplex PCR; TCRdb's table is partial and in-frame only. This repertoire shows 250,000 to 300,000 clones, around 92% found once; its top ten account for around 0.57%. The V segment lost 5 bases and the J segment 6 bases; nucleotides outside the gene matches: 9. The CDR3 has 14 residues. Germline values: CDR1 MNHEY, CDR2 SMNVEV (reference sequence). Of note for this clone: What it recognizes is unknown.

This sequence originates from an adult who received the AZD1222 COVID-19 vaccine. J is TRBJ1-2 and V is TRBV27; 7 bases are a match to TRBD1. Sequences were derived from peripheral blood, sampled 28 days after the second AZD1222 dose. CDR3 amino acids: CASSTQTGYNGYTF. Written as DNA, the CDR3 is TGTGCCAGCAGTACACAGACAGGGTACAATGGCTACACCTTC.